The 12 T cell receptor beta chains below were found in one sample sequenced in a study of blood T cells in healthy people across ages. The second PCR ran roughly 7 to 11 cycles with a sample-barcoded 5' primer and J-beta primers. One entry per CDR3 protein results from TCRdb running MiXCR on the 5' RACE reads. This table has about 800,000 distinct CDR3 sequences, roughly 60% appearing once. The specimen sequenced was blood. These TCRs come from a man younger than 40 in good health.

DNA for the CDR3: TGTGCCAGTGCTTCTAGCGGGAGGGGCGACGAGCAGTACTTC. Its protein is CASASSGRGDEQYF. The J gene is TRBJ2-7, the V gene TRBV19, with 12 bases that match TRBD2. The trim removed 8 bases at V and 5 bases at J, leaving 7 bases unmatched. The CDR3 covers 14 residues. Per the germline V gene, CDR1 is LNHDA and CDR2 is SQIVND (reference sequence). Supplemented by reference TRBV19 and TRBJ2-7, the full variable domain reads DGGITQSPKYLFRKEGQNVTLSCEQNLNHDAMYWYRQDPGQGLRLIYYSQIVNDFQKGDIAEGYSVSREKKESFPLTVTSAQKNPTAFYLCASASSGRGDEQYFGPGTRLTVT.

This clonotype was detected a few times. The chain is built from TRBV20-1 and TRBJ1-1; perhaps TRBD1 as D (6 bases). V lost 8 bases to trimming and J lost 7 bases, with 20 bases between them. CDR3 size: 13 residues. The germline CDR1 and CDR2 sequences are DFQATT and SNEGSKA (reference sequence). The CDR3 DNA is TGCAGTCTTAGCCGGGACATTTGGGGTGAAGCTTTCTTT. As protein: CSLSRDIWGEAFF.

The V and J genes are TRBV15 and TRBJ2-7, with 7 positions matching TRBD1. The tail of the sequence fits TRBJ2-5 better, so the J call may be wrong. The CDR3 is made up of 12 amino acids. From germline, CDR1 is LNHNV and CDR2 YYDKDF (reference sequence). CDR3 amino acids: CATSQGDETQYF. The DNA for the CDR3 is TGTGCCACCAGTCAGGGGGATGAGACCCAGTACTTC.

The chain has TRBV7-9 and TRBJ1-2; tentatively, D is TRBD1 (5 bases). Germline loops: CDR1 SEHNR, CDR2 FQNEAQ (reference sequence). The CDR3 has 14 residues. Trimming removed 7 bases from V and 4 bases from J, with 16 bases in between. In DNA, the CDR3 is TGTGCCAGCACTCTCGGTGGGGCCTTCTATGGCTACACCTTC. Protein: CASTLGGAFYGYTF.

The rearrangement links TRBV10-3 to TRBJ2-7; 10 bases align to TRBD2. The CDR3 runs to 13 residues. The ends lost 6 bases at V and 5 bases at J; junction bases unmatched: 4. Germline V lookup: CDR1 ENHRY, CDR2 SYGVKD. The DNA for the CDR3 is TGTGCCATCAGACTAGCGGGATCGAACGAGCAGTACTTC. This sequence encodes CAIRLAGSNEQYF.

V usage is TRBV12-3 or TRBV12-4 and J usage is TRBJ2-7; possible D gene TRBD1, 6 bases. CDR3 length: 14 residues. Trimming cost V 0 bases and J 3 bases, with 9 bases left between them. The CDR3: CASSLAGTLYEQYF. The CDR3 DNA is TGTGCCAGCAGTTTAGCGGGGACACTCTACGAGCAGTACTTC.

The chain recombines TRBV27 with TRBJ2-4; D unclear. With the DNA end fitting TRBJ2-7 better, the J assignment may be wrong. In germline, CDR1 is MNHEY, CDR2 SMNVEV (reference sequence). The CDR3 is 15 residues long. The CDR3 nucleotides read TGTGCCAGCAGTTTATCGTACGGGCTAACCTACGAGCAGTACTTC. Protein: CASSLSYGLTYEQYF.

The gene calls are TRBV12-3 or TRBV12-4 and TRBJ2-1; the match to TRBD2 covers 9 bases. The V and J ends lost 3 bases and 5 bases, in that order; junction bases with no gene match: 2. This CDR3 is 14 amino acids long. In DNA, the CDR3 is TGTGCCAGCAGTTTTAGCGGGAGAAACAATGAGCAGTTCTTC. This sequence encodes CASSFSGRNNEQFF.

The rearrangement links TRBV29-1 to TRBJ2-4; 9 nucleotides line up with TRBD1. Germline V gene lookup returns CDR1 SQVTM and CDR2 ANQGSEA. V trimming: 6 bases; J trimming: 14 bases; junction bases outside the gene matches: 14. The CDR3 length is 13 residues. The CDR3 region is CSVAGTGFNEKYF. In nucleotides, the CDR3 is TGCAGCGTGGCCGGGACAGGGTTCAACGAGAAGTACTTC.

This clonotype was detected ten times or more. The chain employs TRBV4-2 and TRBJ2-3; D is ambiguous. The CDR3 is 16 residues long. Germline V gives CDR1 LGHNA, CDR2 YNFKEQ. The V and J ends lost 4 bases and 0 bases respectively, with 14 bases between them. The CDR3 DNA reads as TGTGCCAGCAGCCTCCAGCTGTCGTCTAGCACAGATACGCAGTATTTT. As protein: CASSLQLSSSTDTQYF.

This rearrangement joins TRBV27 to TRBJ2-4; D may match TRBD1 or TRBD2 (5 bases each). Germline values: CDR1 MNHEY, CDR2 SMNVEV (reference sequence). Trimming removed 3 bases from V and 7 bases from J, with 10 bases in between. This CDR3 contains 13 residues. DNA for the CDR3: TGTGCCAGCAGTTTGATGGGGGTTAACATTCAGTACTTC. Translation gives CASSLMGVNIQYF.

This clonotype showed up just once. This sequence joins TRBV6-6 and TRBJ2-7; 10 nucleotides match TRBD2. The CDR3 totals 14 residues. After removal of 6 bases from V and 0 bases from J, the junction contained 2 bases not matched to a gene. Germline loops: CDR1 MNHNY, CDR2 SVGAGI (reference sequence). Here the CDR3 DNA reads TGTGCCAGCAGCGGGACTAGCGTCTCCTACGAGCAGTACTTC. Translated: CASSGTSVSYEQYF.